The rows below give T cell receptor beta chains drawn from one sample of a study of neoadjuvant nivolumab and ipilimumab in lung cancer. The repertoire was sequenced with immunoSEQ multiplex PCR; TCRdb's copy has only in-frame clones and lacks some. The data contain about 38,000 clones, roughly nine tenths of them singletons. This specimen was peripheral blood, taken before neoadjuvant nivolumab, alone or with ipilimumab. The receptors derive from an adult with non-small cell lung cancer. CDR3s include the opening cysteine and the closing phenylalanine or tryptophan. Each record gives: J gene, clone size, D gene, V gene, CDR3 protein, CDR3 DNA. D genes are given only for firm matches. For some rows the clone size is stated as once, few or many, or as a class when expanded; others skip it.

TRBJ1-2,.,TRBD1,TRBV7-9,CASSRQGMSGYTF,TGTGCCAGCAGCCGACAGGGAATGAGTGGCTACACCTTC
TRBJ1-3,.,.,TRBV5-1,CASSLAAGSGNTIYF,TGCGCCAGCAGCTTGGCAGCAGGTTCTGGAAACACCATATATTTT
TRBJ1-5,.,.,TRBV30,CAWSVGGNRDQPQHF,TGTGCCTGGAGTGTAGGGGGGAACAGGGATCAGCCCCAGCATTTT
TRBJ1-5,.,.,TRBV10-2,CARTGREGQPQHF,TGCGCCAGAACAGGGAGGGAGGGTCAGCCCCAGCATTTT
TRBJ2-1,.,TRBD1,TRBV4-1,CASSQDLWDRYNEQFF,TGCGCCAGCAGCCAAGATCTATGGGACAGATACAATGAGCAGTTCTTC
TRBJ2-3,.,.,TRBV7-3,CASSLTGVYGDTQYF,TGTGCCAGCAGCTTAACGGGGGTATATGGAGATACGCAGTATTTT
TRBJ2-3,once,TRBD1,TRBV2,CASSAGQGNADTQYF,TGTGCCAGCAGTGCGGGACAGGGTAACGCAGATACGCAGTATTTT
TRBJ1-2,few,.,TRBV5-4,CASIPQGEHYGYTF,TGTGCCAGCATACCCCAGGGAGAACACTATGGCTACACCTTC
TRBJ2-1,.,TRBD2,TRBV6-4,CASSDSTSGGWGQFF,TGTGCCAGCAGTGACTCGACTAGCGGAGGGTGGGGGCAGTTCTTC
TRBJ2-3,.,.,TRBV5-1,CASSLDQRRTDTQYF,TGCGCCAGCAGCTTGGACCAGCGGCGCACAGATACGCAGTATTTT
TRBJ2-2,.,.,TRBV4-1,CASSLTKGGWNTGELFF,TGCGCCAGCAGCCTTACCAAGGGCGGGTGGAACACCGGGGAGCTGTTTTTT
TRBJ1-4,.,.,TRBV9,CASSAAGYTNEKLFF,TGTGCCAGCAGCGCCGCAGGGTATACTAATGAAAAACTGTTTTTT
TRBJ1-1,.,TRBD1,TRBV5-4,CASSDRDRAFMNTEAFF,TGTGCCAGCAGCGACCGGGACAGGGCATTCATGAACACTGAAGCTTTCTTT
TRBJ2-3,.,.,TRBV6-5,CASSYGGSSTDTQYF,TGTGCCAGCAGTTACGGTGGGTCTAGCACAGATACGCAGTATTTT
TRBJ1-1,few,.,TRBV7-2,CASSPDLGTEAFF,TGTGCCAGCAGCCCTGATTTGGGCACTGAAGCTTTCTTT
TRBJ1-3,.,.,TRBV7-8,CASRVDSGSGNTIYF,TGTGCCAGCAGGGTAGACAGTGGGTCTGGAAACACCATATATTTT
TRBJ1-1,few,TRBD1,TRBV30,CAFRTGGIETEAFF,TGTGCCTTTAGGACAGGGGGCATCGAGACTGAAGCTTTCTTT
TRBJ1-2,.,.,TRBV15,CATSRGRGEDYGYTF,TGTGCCACCAGCAGAGGAAGGGGGGAGGACTATGGCTACACCTTC
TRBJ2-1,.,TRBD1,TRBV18,CASSPRGPPPSSYNEQFF,TGTGCCAGCTCACCAAGGGGGCCGCCCCCGAGCTCCTACAATGAGCAGTTCTTC
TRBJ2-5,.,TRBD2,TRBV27,CASSVLAGGPETQYF,TGTGCCAGCAGTGTACTAGCGGGAGGGCCGGAGACCCAGTACTTC
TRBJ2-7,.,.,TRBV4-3,CASSQAATGYEQYF,TGCGCCAGCAGCCAAGCTGCGACTGGTTACGAGCAGTACTTC
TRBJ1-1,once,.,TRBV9,CASSGRGHGNTEAFF,TGTGCCAGCAGCGGAAGGGGACACGGAAACACTGAAGCTTTCTTT
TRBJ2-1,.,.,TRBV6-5,CASSYLGPDNEQFF,TGTGCCAGCAGTTACCTGGGTCCCGACAATGAGCAGTTCTTC
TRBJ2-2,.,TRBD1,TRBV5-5,CASSPDPTGGINTGELFF,TGTGCCAGCAGCCCCGACCCGACAGGGGGCATCAACACCGGGGAGCTGTTTTTT
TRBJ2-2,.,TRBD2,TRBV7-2,CASSSGLGGTGELFF,TGTGCCAGCAGCTCGGGACTAGGAGGCACCGGGGAGCTGTTTTTT
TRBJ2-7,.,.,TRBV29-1,CSVGDSQDDYEQYF,TGCAGCGTTGGTGACAGCCAGGATGACTACGAGCAGTACTTC
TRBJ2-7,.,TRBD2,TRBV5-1,CASSVPSDKRGSSYEQYF,TGCGCCAGCAGCGTACCTAGCGATAAGCGGGGAAGCTCCTACGAGCAGTACTTC
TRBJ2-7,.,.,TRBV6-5,CASRDFTGSQYF,TGTGCCAGCAGGGATTTCACGGGTTCGCAGTACTTC
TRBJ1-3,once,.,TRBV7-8,CASSLALGGAFGNTIYF,TGTGCCAGCAGCTTAGCGTTGGGGGGCGCGTTTGGAAACACCATATATTTT
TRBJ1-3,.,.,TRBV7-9,CASSFQGRGNTIYF,TGTGCCAGCAGCTTCCAGGGGCGAGGAAACACCATATATTTT
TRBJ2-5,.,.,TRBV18,CASSPPGGKRETQYF,TGTGCCAGCTCACCACCGGGGGGAAAGAGAGAGACCCAGTACTTC
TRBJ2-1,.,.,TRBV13,CASSLGRGRVNEQFF,TGTGCCAGCAGCTTAGGCCGAGGCAGGGTAAATGAGCAGTTCTTC
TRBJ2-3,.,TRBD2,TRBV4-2,CASSQAAGAGTDTQYF,TGTGCCAGCAGCCAAGCAGCGGGAGCGGGCACAGATACGCAGTATTTT
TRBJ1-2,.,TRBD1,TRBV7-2,CASGGTGVYGYTF,TGTGCCAGCGGAGGGACAGGGGTCTATGGCTACACCTTC
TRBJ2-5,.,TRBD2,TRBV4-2,CASSQEPAGDGQETQYF,TGTGCCAGCAGCCAAGAACCAGCGGGAGATGGCCAAGAGACCCAGTACTTC
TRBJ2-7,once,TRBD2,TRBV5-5,CASSFRGSYEQYF,TGTGCCAGCAGCTTCCGCGGGAGCTACGAGCAGTACTTC
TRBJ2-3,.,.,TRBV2,CASSESDFAADTQYF,TGTGCCAGCAGTGAATCCGATTTCGCAGCGGATACGCAGTATTTT
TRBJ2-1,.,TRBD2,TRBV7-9,CASSLRSGRAYEQFF,TGTGCCAGCAGCTTAAGGTCCGGGAGGGCCTATGAGCAGTTCTTC
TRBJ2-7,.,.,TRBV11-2,CASSPSYEQYF,TGTGCCAGCAGCCCCTCCTACGAGCAGTACTTC
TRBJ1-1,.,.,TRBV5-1,CASSFGPGSRRDTEAFF,TGCGCCAGCAGCTTCGGTCCCGGGTCCAGAAGGGACACTGAAGCTTTCTTT
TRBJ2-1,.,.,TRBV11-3,CASSSSANEQFF,TGTGCCAGCAGTTCTAGCGCCAATGAGCAGTTCTTC
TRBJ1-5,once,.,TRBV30,CACTGGPGGGNQPQHF,TGTGCCTGCACGGGAGGTCCTGGAGGAGGCAATCAGCCCCAGCATTTT
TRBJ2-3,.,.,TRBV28,CASSLSGAFGTDTQYF,TGTGCCAGCAGCCTGTCGGGGGCTTTTGGCACAGATACGCAGTATTTT
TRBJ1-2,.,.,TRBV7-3,CASSHMGPWGRGYTF,TGTGCCAGCAGCCATATGGGTCCCTGGGGTCGTGGCTACACCTTC
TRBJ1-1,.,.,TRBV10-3,CATAIGGVNTEAFF,TGTGCCACCGCTATTGGAGGAGTGAACACTGAAGCTTTCTTT
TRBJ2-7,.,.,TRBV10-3,CAISEGRGGQYF,TGTGCCATCAGTGAGGGAAGGGGAGGGCAGTACTTC
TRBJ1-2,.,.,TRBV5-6,CASSFGLPSNYGYTF,TGTGCCAGCAGCTTCGGACTGCCTTCTAACTATGGCTACACCTTC
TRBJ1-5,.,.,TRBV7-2,CASSLVGGAGNQPQHF,TGTGCCAGCAGCTTAGTGGGGGGCGCGGGCAATCAGCCCCAGCATTTT
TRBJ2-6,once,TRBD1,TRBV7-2,CASSLARAGTGVSGANVLTF,TGTGCCAGCAGCTTAGCGAGGGCTGGGACAGGGGTTTCTGGGGCCAACGTCCTGACTTTC
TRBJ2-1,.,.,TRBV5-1,CASSFGPRDEQFF,TGCGCCAGCAGTTTCGGTCCTCGAGACGAGCAGTTCTTC